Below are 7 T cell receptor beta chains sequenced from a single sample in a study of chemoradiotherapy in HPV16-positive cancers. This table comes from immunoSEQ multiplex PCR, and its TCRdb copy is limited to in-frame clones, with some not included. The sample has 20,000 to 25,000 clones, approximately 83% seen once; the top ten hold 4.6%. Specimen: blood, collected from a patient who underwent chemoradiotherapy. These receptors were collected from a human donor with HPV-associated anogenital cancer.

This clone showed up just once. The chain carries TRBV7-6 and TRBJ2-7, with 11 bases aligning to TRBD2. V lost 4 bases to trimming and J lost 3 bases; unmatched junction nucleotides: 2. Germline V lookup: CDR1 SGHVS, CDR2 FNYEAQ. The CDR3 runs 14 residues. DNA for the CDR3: TGTGCCAGCAGCTCTAGCGGGGGGCGCTACGAGCAGTACTTC. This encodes CASSSSGGRYEQYF.

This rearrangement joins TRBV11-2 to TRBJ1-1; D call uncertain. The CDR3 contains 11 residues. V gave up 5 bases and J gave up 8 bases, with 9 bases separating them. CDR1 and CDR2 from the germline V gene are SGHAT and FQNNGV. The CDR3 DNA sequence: TGTGCCAGCAGCACACCTTCCGAAGCTTTCTTT. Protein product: CASSTPSEAFF.

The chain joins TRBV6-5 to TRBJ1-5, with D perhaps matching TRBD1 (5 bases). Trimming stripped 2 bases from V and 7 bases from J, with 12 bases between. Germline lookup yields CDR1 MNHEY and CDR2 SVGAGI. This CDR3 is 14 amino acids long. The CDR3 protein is CASSYSGGGQPQHF. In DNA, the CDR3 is TGTGCCAGCAGTTACAGTGGGGGTGGGCAGCCCCAGCATTTT.

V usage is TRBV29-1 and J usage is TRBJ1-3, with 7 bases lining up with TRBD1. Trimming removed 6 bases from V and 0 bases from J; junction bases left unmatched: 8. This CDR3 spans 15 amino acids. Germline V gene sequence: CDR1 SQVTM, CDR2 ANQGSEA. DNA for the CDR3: TGCAGCGTCATGATGGGACAGAACTCTGGAAACACCATATATTTT. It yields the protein CSVMMGQNSGNTIYF.

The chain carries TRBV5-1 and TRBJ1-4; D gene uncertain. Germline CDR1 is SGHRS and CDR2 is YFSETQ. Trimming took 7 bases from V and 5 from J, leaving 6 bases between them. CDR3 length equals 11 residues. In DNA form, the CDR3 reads TGCGCCAGCCGGGAGAATGAAAAACTGTTTTTT. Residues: CASRENEKLFF.

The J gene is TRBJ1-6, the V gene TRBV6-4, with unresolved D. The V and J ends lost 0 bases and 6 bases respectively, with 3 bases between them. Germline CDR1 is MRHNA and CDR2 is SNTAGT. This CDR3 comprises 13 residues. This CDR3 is CASSDSSNSPLHF. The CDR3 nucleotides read TGTGCCAGCAGTGACTCTAGTAATTCACCCCTCCACTTT.

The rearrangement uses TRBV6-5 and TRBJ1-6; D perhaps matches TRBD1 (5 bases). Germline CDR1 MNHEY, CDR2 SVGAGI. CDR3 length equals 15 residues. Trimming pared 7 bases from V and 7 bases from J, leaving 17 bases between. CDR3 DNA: TGTGCCAGCACCCCTTCGGGGCAGGGAAATTCACCCCTCCACTTT. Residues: CASTPSGQGNSPLHF.